This T cell receptor (beta chain) was recovered during a study of radiotherapy plus CTLA-4 blockade in lung cancer. Across the whole study: Disease control reached over 30%, with objective responses in roughly 19%. Notes on the study in general: Best predicting response, reportedly, were early blood T cell clone dynamics, with interferon-beta.

Ipilimumab CTLA-4 blockade and focal radiation were given to patients with chemo-refractory metastatic non-small-cell lung cancer. About this clone: Its cognate antigen is unknown.

The repertoire was sequenced with immunoSEQ multiplex PCR; TCRdb's copy has only in-frame clones and lacks some. The profile shows approximately 67,000 clones, around 86% of them singletons. CDR3 length equals 15 residues. Trimming stripped 1 base from V and 4 bases from J, with 10 bases between. The germline V gene encodes CDR1 SGHAT and CDR2 FQNNGV. This sequence was found in a human donor with non-small cell lung cancer who had a partial response to radiotherapy plus ipilimumab. J is TRBJ1-4 and V is TRBV11-2, with D uncertain. Sequences were derived from peripheral blood, sampled from a patient treated with radiotherapy plus ipilimumab. The CDR3, as DNA: TGTGCCAGCAGCTTAGGAACATTGATTAATGAAAAACTGTTTTTT. Translating gives CASSLGTLINEKLFF.